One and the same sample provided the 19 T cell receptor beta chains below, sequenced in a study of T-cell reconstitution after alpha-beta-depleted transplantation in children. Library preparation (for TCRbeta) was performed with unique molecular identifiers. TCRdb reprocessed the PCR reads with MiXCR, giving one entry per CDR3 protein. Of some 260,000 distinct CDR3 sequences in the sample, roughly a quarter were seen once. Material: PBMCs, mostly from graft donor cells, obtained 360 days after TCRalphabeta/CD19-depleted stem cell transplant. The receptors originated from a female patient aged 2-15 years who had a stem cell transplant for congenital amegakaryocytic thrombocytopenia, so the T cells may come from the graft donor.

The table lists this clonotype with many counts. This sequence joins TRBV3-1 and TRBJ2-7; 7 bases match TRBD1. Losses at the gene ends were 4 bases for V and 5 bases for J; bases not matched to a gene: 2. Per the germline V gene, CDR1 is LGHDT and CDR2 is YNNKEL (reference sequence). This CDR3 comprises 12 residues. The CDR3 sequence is CASSLQGDEQYF. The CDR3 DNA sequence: TGTGCCAGCAGCCTCCAGGGGGACGAGCAGTACTTC.

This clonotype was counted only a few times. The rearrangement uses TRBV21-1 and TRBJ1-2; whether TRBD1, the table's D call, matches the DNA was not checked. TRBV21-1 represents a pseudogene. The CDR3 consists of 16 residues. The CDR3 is CASYSGKPILYYGYTF. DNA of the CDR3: TGTGCCAGCTACTCAGGGAAACCGATACTTTACTATGGCTACACCTTC.

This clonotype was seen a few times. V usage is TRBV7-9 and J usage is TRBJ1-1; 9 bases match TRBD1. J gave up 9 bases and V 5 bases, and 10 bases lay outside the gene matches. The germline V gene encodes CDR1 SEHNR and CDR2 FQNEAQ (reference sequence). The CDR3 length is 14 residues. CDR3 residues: CASSPTGGGGQAFF. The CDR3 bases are TGTGCCAGCAGCCCGACAGGGGGAGGGGGACAAGCTTTCTTT. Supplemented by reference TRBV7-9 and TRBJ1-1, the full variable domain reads DTGVSQNPRHKITKRGQNVTFRCDPISEHNRLYWYRQTLGQGPEFLTYFQNEAQLEKSRLLSDRFSAERPKGSFSTLEIQRTEQGDSAMYLCASSPTGGGGQAFFGQGTRLTVV.

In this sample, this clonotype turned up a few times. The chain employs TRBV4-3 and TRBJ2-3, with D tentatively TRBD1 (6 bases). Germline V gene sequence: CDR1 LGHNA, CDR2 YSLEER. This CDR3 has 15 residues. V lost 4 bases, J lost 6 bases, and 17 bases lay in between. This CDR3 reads CASSRYGTPPDTQYF. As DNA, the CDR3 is TGCGCCAGCAGCCGATACGGGACACCCCCCGATACGCAGTATTTT.

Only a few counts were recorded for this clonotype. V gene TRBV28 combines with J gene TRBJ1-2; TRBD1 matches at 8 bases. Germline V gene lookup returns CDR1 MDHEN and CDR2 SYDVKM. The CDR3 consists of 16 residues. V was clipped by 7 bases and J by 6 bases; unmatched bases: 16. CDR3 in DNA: TGTGCCAGCACCTCCCCCGCAGGGGGCGTCGCGAATGGCTACACCTTC. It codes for CASTSPAGGVANGYTF.

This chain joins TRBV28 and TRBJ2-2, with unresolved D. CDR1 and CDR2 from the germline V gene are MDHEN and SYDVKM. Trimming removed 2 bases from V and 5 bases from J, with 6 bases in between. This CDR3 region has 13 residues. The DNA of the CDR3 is TGTGCCAGCAGTTTAGCCGAGACCGGGGAGCTGTTTTTT. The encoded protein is CASSLAETGELFF.

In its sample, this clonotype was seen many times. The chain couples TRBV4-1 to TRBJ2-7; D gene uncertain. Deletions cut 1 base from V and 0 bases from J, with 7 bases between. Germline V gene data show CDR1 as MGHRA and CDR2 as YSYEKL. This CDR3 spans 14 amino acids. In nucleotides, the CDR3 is TGCGCCAGCAGCCAAGTGGATGGCTCCTACGAGCAGTACTTC. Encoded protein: CASSQVDGSYEQYF.

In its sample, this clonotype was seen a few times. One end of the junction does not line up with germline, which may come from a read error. CDR3 DNA: TGTGCCAGCAGTTCCCGGGGGAACACCGGGGAGCTGCTTTTT. As protein: CASSSRGNTGELLF. The chain has TRBV12-3 or TRBV12-4 and TRBJ2-2; weak D call: TRBD2 (6 bases). The CDR3 extends over 14 amino acids.

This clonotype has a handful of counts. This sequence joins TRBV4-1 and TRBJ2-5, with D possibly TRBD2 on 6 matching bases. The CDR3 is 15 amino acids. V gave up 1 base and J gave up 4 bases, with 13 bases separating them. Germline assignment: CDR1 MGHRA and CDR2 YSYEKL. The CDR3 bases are TGCGCCAGCAGCCAAGTTCTGGGGGGTAGAGAGACCCAGTACTTC. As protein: CASSQVLGGRETQYF.

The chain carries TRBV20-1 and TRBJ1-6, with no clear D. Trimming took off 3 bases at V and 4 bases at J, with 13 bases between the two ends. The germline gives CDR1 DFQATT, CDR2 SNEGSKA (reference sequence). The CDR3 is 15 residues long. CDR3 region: CSASVPRVYNSPLHF. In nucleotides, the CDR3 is TGCAGTGCTAGTGTGCCAAGGGTTTATAATTCACCCCTCCACTTT.

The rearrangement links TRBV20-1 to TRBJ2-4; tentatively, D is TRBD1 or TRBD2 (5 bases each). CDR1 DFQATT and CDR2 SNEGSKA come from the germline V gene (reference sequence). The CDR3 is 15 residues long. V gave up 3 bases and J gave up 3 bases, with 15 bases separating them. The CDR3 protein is CSASRFQGDKNIQYF. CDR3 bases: TGCAGTGCTAGTAGGTTCCAGGGAGACAAAAACATTCAGTACTTC.

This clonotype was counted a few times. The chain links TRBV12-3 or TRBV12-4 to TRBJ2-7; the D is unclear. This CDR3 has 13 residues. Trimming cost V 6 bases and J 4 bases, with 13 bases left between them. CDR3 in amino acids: CASSLTQEYEQYF. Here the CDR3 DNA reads TGTGCCAGCAGCTTAACCCAGGAATACGAGCAGTACTTC.

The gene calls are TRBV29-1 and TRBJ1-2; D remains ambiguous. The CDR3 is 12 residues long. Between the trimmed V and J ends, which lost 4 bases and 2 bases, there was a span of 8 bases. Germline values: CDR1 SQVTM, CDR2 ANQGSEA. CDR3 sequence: CSVAALNYGYTF. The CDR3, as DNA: TGCAGCGTTGCGGCACTCAACTATGGCTACACCTTC. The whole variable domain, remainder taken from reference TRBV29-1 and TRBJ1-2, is SAVISQKPSRDICQRGTSLTIQCQVDSQVTMMFWYRQQPGQSLTLIATANQGSEATYESGFVIDKFPISRPNLTFSTLTVSNMSPEDSSIYLCSVAALNYGYTFGSGTRLTVV.

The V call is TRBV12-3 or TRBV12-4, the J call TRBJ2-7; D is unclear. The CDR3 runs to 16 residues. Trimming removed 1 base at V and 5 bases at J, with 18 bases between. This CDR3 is CASSLVGQGPPHEQYF. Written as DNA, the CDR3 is TGTGCCAGCAGTTTAGTTGGCCAAGGGCCCCCCCACGAGCAGTACTTC.

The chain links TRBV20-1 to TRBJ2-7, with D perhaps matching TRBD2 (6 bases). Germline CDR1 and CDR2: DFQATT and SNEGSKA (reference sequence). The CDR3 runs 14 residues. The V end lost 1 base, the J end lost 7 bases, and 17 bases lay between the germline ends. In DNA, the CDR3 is TGCAGTGCTAGAGTACCCGGGACTTCGCGGGAGCAGTACTTC. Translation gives CSARVPGTSREQYF.

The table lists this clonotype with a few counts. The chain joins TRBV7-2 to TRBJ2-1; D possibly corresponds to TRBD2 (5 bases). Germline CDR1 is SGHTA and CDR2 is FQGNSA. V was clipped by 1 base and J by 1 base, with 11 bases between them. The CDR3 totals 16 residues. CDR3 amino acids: CASSLGLGISYNEQFF. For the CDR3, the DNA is TGTGCCAGCAGCTTAGGGCTCGGGATATCCTACAATGAGCAGTTCTTC.

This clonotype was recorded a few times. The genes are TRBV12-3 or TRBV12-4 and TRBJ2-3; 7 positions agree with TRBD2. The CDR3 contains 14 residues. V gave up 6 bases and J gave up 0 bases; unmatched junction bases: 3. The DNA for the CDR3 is TGTGCCAGCAGAGCTAGCGGAAGCACAGATACGCAGTATTTT. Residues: CASRASGSTDTQYF.

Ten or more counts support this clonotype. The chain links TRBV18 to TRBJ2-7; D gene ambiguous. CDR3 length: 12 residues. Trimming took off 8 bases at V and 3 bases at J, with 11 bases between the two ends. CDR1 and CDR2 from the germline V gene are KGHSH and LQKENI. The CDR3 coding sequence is TGTGCCAGCAGCCCGGACCGCTACGAGCAGTACTTC. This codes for CASSPDRYEQYF.

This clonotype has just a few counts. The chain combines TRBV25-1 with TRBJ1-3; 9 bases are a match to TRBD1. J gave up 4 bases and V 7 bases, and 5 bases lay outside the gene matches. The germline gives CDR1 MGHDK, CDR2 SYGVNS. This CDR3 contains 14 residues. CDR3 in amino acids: CASKNRGLGNTIYF. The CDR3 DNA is TGTGCCAGCAAGAACAGGGGGCTCGGAAACACCATATATTTT.